This T cell receptor (beta chain) was sequenced in a study of cytomegalovirus exposure and HLA in healthy donors. The study's findings and limits: TCR beta V- and J-gene trimming was later associated with a missense DCLRE1C variant. The later analysis indicated that the majority of CMV-associated TCR beta chains appeared HLA-restricted. Reportedly, a later analysis found an Asian-associated ancestry cluster had fewer N-insertions than the approximately 700-donor mean.

V was pared by 8 bases and J by 5 bases, with 11 bases of the junction left unmatched. The CDR3 sequence is 14 residues long. Germline values: CDR1 MNHNY, CDR2 SVGAGI (reference sequence). This clone appeared once. Its target is not known. PCR was performed using 60 Vbeta and 13 Jbeta primers. As processed by the authors: Later reanalysis found around 74 million unique TCR beta chains, approximately 11 million of them shared. Only in-frame clones appear in the TCRdb table, and some are missing; sequencing was by immunoSEQ multiplex PCR. V, J and clone size were drawn from that table, and D and trimming were deduced from the DNA. The sample lists about 130,000 clones, roughly 70% occurring once.

The chain employs TRBV6-6 and TRBJ1-1; 7 bases match TRBD1. The specimen was PBMCs. The sequence came from a man aged 35-49 years in good health and CMV-seronegative. The CDR3 DNA follows: TGTGCCAGCGGACCCCAGGGGGTAGGGACTGAAGCTTTCTTT. Protein: CASGPQGVGTEAFF.